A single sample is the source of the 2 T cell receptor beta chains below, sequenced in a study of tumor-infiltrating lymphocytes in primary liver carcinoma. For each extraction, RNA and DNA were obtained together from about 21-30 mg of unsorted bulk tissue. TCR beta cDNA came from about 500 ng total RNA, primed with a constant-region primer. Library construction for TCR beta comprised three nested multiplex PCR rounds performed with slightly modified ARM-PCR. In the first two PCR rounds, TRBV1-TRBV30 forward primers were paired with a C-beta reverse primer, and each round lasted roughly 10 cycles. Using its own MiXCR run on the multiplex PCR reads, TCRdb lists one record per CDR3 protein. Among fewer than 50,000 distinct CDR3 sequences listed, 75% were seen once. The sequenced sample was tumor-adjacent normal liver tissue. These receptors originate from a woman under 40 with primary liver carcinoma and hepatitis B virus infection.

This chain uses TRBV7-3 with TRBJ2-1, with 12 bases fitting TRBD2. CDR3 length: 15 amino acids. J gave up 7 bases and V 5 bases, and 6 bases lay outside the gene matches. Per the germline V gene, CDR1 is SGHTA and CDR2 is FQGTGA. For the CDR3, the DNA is TGTGCCAGCAGCAAAGGACTAGCGGGGAAAAATGAGCAGTTCTTC. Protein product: CASSKGLAGKNEQFF.

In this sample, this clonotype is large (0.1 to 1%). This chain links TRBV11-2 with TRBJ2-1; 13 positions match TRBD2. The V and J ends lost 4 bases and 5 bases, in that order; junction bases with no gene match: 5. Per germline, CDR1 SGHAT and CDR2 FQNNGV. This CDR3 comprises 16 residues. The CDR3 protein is CASSWGGLAGNNEQFF. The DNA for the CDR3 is TGTGCCAGCAGCTGGGGGGGACTAGCGGGGAACAATGAGCAGTTCTTC.